This TCR beta chain is from a study of identical twins. General study points: Within beta out-of-frame sequences, the excess sharing observed between twins was weaker.

A remark on this clonotype: The antigen remains undetermined.

The CDR3 runs to 13 residues. The V gene lost 4 bases and the J gene lost 8 bases, with 15 bases spanning the gap. Germline values: CDR1 SGHRS, CDR2 YFSETQ. A universal primer site was incorporated via template switching, and the cDNA contained unique molecular identifiers. TCRdb itself ran the 5' RACE reads through MiXCR, one entry per CDR3 protein. The sample has some 440,000 distinct CDR3 sequences, roughly 26% seen once; the top ten hold roughly 2.8%. The data also belong to a second study, concerning T cells expressing NK-cell markers. That paper states: An anti-gamma-delta TCR antibody was added in several experiments. It restricted sorting to alpha-beta TCR-expressing T cells. Specificity for HCMV among expanded NKG2C+ T cell clones was not established.

The receptor comes from a woman aged 18-30 years in good health. The sample consisted of CD4+ T cells sorted from blood. The chain combines TRBV5-1 with TRBJ1-1, with a weak D call TRBD1 (6 bases). Written as DNA, the CDR3 is TGCGCCAGCAGCGGCGGTCAGGGACACGAAGCTTTCTTT. It specifies CASSGGQGHEAFF.